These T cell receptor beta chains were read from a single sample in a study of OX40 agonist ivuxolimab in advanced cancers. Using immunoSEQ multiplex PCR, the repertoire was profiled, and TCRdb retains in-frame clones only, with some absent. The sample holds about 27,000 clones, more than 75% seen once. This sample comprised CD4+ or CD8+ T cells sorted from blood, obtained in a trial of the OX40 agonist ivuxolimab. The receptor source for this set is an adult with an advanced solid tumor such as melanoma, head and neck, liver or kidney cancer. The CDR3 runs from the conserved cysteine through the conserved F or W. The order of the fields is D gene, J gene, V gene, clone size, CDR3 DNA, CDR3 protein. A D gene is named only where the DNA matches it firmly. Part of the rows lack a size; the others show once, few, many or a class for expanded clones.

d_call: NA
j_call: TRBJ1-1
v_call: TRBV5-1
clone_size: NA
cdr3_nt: TGCGCCAGCAGCCTCCATCAGCCTATGAACACTGAAGCTTTCTTT
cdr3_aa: CASSLHQPMNTEAFF

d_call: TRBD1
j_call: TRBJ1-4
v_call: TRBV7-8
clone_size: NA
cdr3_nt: TGTGCCAGCAGCTTAGCCCCGACAGGGATAGGGAGCATCAATGAAAAACTGTTTTTT
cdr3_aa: CASSLAPTGIGSINEKLFF

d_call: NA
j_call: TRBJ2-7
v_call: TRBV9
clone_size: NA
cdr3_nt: TGTGCCAGCAGCGCCCGGGACGGAACCTACGAGCAGTACTTC
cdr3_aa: CASSARDGTYEQYF

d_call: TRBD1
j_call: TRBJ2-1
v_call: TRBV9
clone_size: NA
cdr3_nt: TGTGCCAGCAGCGCCAACAGGGGTCAGGAAAATGAGCAGTTCTTC
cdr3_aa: CASSANRGQENEQFF

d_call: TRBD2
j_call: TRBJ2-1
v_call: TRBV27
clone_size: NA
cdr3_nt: TGTGCCAGCAGTTTATATGGGCTAGCGGGAGCTAATGAGCAGTTCTTC
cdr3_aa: CASSLYGLAGANEQFF

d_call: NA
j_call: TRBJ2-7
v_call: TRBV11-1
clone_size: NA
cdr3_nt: TGTGCCAGCAGCTTAGGGCTAGAAGACTACGAGCAGTACTTC
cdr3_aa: CASSLGLEDYEQYF

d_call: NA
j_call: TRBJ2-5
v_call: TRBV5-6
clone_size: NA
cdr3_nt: TGTGCCAGCAGCTTGGGAGGGACCGAGACCCAGTACTTC
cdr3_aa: CASSLGGTETQYF

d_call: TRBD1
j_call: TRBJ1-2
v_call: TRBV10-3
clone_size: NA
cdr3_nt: TGTGCCATCAGTGACCGGGACAGCTTTTCCTATGGCTACACCTTC
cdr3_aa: CAISDRDSFSYGYTF

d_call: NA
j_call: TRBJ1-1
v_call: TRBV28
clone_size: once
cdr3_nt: TGTGCCAGCAGCCCAAACAGGGTCGTCACTGAAGCTTTCTTT
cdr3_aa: CASSPNRVVTEAFF

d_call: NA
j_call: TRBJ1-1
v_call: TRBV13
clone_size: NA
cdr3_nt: TGTGCCAGCCCAGGCGGGGGTAGAACTTTCTTT
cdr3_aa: CASPGGGRTFF